These 16 T cell receptor beta chains originate from one sample sequenced in a study of cytomegalovirus exposure and HLA in healthy donors. PCR involved 60 Vbeta and 13 Jbeta primers. Measured with immunoSEQ multiplex PCR; TCRdb has only the in-frame clones, and not every one. This table holds about 120,000 clones, 15% found once. The source material was PBMCs. The receptors shown here come from a woman aged 18-29 years in good health and CMV-seronegative.

The rearrangement links TRBV27 to TRBJ2-7, with D possibly TRBD2 on 5 matching bases. CDR1 is MNHEY, CDR2 SMNVEV, per germline (reference sequence). The CDR3 has 15 amino acids. The ends were cut back, 3 bases at V and 3 bases at J, with 15 bases in the middle. CDR3 in DNA: TGTGCCAGCAGTTTCAGAGGGTTAAGTGACTACGAGCAGTACTTC. It codes for CASSFRGLSDYEQYF.

The V call is TRBV19, the J call TRBJ2-1; 11 nucleotides match TRBD2. With 1 base clipped from V and 6 bases from J, the junction kept 2 bases outside the gene matches. Per the germline V gene, CDR1 is LNHDA and CDR2 is SQIVND (reference sequence). The CDR3 is 15 residues long. DNA for the CDR3: TGTGCCAGTAGTATAGGGACTAGCGGGCTCAATGAGCAGTTCTTC. The encoded protein is CASSIGTSGLNEQFF.

This clone was seen more than once but under ten times. The chain has TRBV11-3 and TRBJ2-1; 10 nucleotides match TRBD2. J lost 3 bases, V lost 5 bases, and 4 bases had no gene match. This CDR3 has 15 residues. Germline CDR1 SGHNT, CDR2 YENEEA. The CDR3 nucleotides are TGTGCCAGCAGCCGTTCTAGCGGGGGCTACAATGAGCAGTTCTTC. This sequence encodes CASSRSSGGYNEQFF.

This clone showed up just a few times. The chain links TRBV13 to TRBJ2-1; 8 nucleotides line up with TRBD1. Germline values: CDR1 PRHDT, CDR2 FYEKMQ (reference sequence). After removal of 1 base from V and 7 bases from J, the junction contained 3 bases not matched to a gene. This CDR3 comprises 14 residues. CDR3 loop: CASSLVGQANEQFF. CDR3 bases: TGTGCCAGCAGCTTAGTGGGACAGGCAAATGAGCAGTTCTTC.

The chain links TRBV4-1 to TRBJ2-7; D possibly corresponds to TRBD2 (6 bases). The CDR3 is 14 amino acids. CDR1 and CDR2 (germline): MGHRA, YSYEKL. Trimming took 1 base from V and 3 from J, leaving 10 bases between them. CDR3 loop: CASSQGGGVYEQYF. The CDR3 coding sequence is TGCGCCAGCAGCCAAGGCGGAGGGGTCTACGAGCAGTACTTC.

The chain employs TRBV6-6 and TRBJ2-5; 8 bases map to TRBD2. Germline V lookup: CDR1 MNHNY, CDR2 SVGAGI (reference sequence). V trimming: 3 bases; J trimming: 5 bases; junction bases outside the gene matches: 11. This CDR3 is built from 16 residues. CDR3 sequence (DNA): TGTGCCAGCAGTTATGCGTTCGGCGGGGGGTCGGAGACCCAGTACTTC. Its translation is CASSYAFGGGSETQYF.

This clone was seen more than once but under ten times. The chain has TRBV29-1 and TRBJ1-1; D is perhaps TRBD1 (6 bases). Trimming shortened V by 2 bases and J by 9 bases, and 16 bases separated the two germline ends. In germline, CDR1 is SQVTM, CDR2 ANQGSEA. The length of the CDR3 is 13 residues. CDR3 bases: TGCAGCGTTGAAAGGCAGGGGATACCTAAAGCTTTCTTT. Its translation is CSVERQGIPKAFF.

This clone appeared a few times. J is TRBJ2-2 and V is TRBV5-6; 8 nucleotides match TRBD1. Germline V gene lookup returns CDR1 SGHDT and CDR2 YYEEEE. The ends lost 0 bases at V and 7 bases at J; junction bases unmatched: 8. The CDR3 spans 16 residues. The CDR3 nucleotides read TGTGCCAGCAGCTTGGGGTCGACAGGGGAAAGCGGGGAGCTGTTTTTT. Residues: CASSLGSTGESGELFF.

In this sample, this clone turned up a few times. The J gene is TRBJ1-6, the V gene TRBV10-3; D unresolved. Trimming pared 2 bases from V and 6 bases from J, leaving 8 bases between. This CDR3 contains 14 residues. CDR1 is ENHRY and CDR2 is SYGVKD in the germline V gene. The CDR3 is CAISEEASNSPLHF. In nucleotides, the CDR3 is TGTGCCATCAGTGAGGAAGCAAGTAATTCACCCCTCCACTTT.

This clone was counted a few times. This chain uses TRBV15 with TRBJ1-2; perhaps TRBD1 as D (5 bases). CDR3 size: 16 residues. The V end lost 5 bases, the J end lost 2 bases, and 18 bases lay between the germline ends. Germline V gives CDR1 LNHNV, CDR2 YYDKDF (reference sequence). The CDR3 loop is CATSGLLGGDNYGYTF. DNA for the CDR3: TGTGCCACCAGCGGCCTCTTGGGAGGGGACAACTATGGCTACACCTTC.

This clone was seen a handful of times. The rearrangement uses TRBV19 and TRBJ1-6, with 11 bases aligning to TRBD1. The CDR3 contains 15 residues. V was clipped by 1 base and J by 12 bases; unmatched bases: 5. CDR1 and CDR2 (germline): LNHDA, SQIVND (reference sequence). CDR3 amino acids: CASSIAGTGGLPLHF. CDR3 nucleotides: TGTGCCAGTAGTATAGCCGGGACAGGGGGACTACCCCTCCACTTT. Drawing the rest from reference TRBV19 and TRBJ1-6, the complete variable domain is DGGITQSPKYLFRKEGQNVTLSCEQNLNHDAMYWYRQDPGQGLRLIYYSQIVNDFQKGDIAEGYSVSREKKESFPLTVTSAQKNPTAFYLCASSIAGTGGLPLHFGNGTRLTVT.

This clone showed up just a few times. The CDR3 DNA follows: TGTGCCAGCCGCTCTGCGGACAGCTACCAAGAGACCCAGTACTTC. Its translation is CASRSADSYQETQYF. The chain employs TRBV28 and TRBJ2-5, with a possible D match to TRBD1 (6 bases). The CDR3 extends over 15 amino acids. Germline CDR1 and CDR2: MDHEN and SYDVKM. V was shortened by 8 bases and J by 0 bases, with 16 bases between the two germline ends.

The V call is TRBV5-3, the J call TRBJ1-1, with a weak D call TRBD1 (5 bases). TRBV5-3 is classed as an ORF, of uncertain function. Trimming pared 4 bases from V and 2 bases from J, leaving 15 bases between. This CDR3 is built from 15 residues. The CDR3 DNA follows: TGTGCCAGAAGCAACGACAGAGAGTTAAACACTGAAGCTTTCTTT. Its protein is CARSNDRELNTEAFF.

The sample holds a few counts of this clone. The chain recombines TRBV9 with TRBJ2-7; 9 bases agree with TRBD1. The CDR3 is made up of 14 amino acids. Trimming took 3 bases from V and 3 from J; bases not matched to a gene: 4. Germline V CDR1 and CDR2: SGDLS, YYNGEE. This CDR3 reads CASSGRTGDYEQYF. The CDR3 nucleotides are TGTGCCAGCAGCGGCCGGACAGGGGACTACGAGCAGTACTTC.

This clone was counted a few times. The chain has TRBV7-9 and TRBJ2-1; TRBD1 matches 8 bases. The V segment lost 0 bases and the J segment 7 bases; nucleotides outside the gene matches: 5. CDR1 SEHNR and CDR2 FQNEAQ come from the germline V gene (reference sequence). The CDR3 sequence is 15 residues long. The CDR3 loop reads CASSLAQGALNEQFF. The CDR3 DNA reads as TGTGCCAGCAGCTTAGCGCAGGGGGCTCTTAATGAGCAGTTCTTC.

CDR3 nucleotides: TGTGCCAGCAGTTACTCGACACCCAACCCCTACGAGCAGTACTTC. Protein product: CASSYSTPNPYEQYF. The V call is TRBV6-5, the J call TRBJ2-7; D is unresolved. Germline V lookup: CDR1 MNHEY, CDR2 SVGAGI. The CDR3 contains 15 residues. Trimming took off 0 bases at V and 2 bases at J, with 11 bases between the two ends.